Reported below is one TCR beta chain. The antigen is unknown. This entry belongs to a study of blood T cells in healthy people across ages. A sample-barcoded 5' primer and a J-beta primer mix were used in a second PCR of about 7 to 12 cycles. The template-switch adaptor was a 5' adaptor with 12 random nucleotides. It tagged each cDNA molecule. MiXCR was run by TCRdb on the 5' RACE reads, yielding one entry per CDR3 protein. The sample includes approximately 800,000 distinct CDR3 sequences, over 45% of them seen just once. Findings of the study overall: A strong correlation between TCR beta diversity and naive T cell percentage was seen.

The ends were cut back, 0 bases at V and 4 bases at J, with 4 bases in the middle. CDR3 length: 12 residues. Germline-derived CDR1 and CDR2 are LGHDT and YNNKEL (reference sequence). The receptor was isolated from a young man in good health. The chain links TRBV3-1 to TRBJ2-7; D is ambiguous. What was sequenced was blood. The CDR3 DNA sequence: TGTGCCAGCAGCCAAGACACGTACGAGCAGTACTTC. This gives the protein CASSQDTYEQYF.